These 4 T cell receptor beta chains originate from one sample sequenced in a study of shared clonotypes between healthy human individuals. The table came from immunoSEQ multiplex PCR; TCRdb's copy has only in-frame clones and leaves some out. The sample lists roughly 2,500,000 clones; over 85% were seen once. The specimen was naive CD4+ T cells from PBMCs. Subset noted: CD45RA+ positively selected. These receptors were obtained from a man aged 18 to 35 in good health. Some clones in this sample may be carry-over from other donors' samples.

This chain links TRBV9 with TRBJ2-1, with 10 nucleotides matching TRBD1. V shed 4 bases, J shed 4 bases, and the junction held 5 bases outside the gene matches. This CDR3 spans 15 amino acids. CDR1 is SGDLS, CDR2 YYNGEE, per germline. The CDR3 loop is CASSFRTGGYNEQFF. DNA for the CDR3: TGTGCCAGCAGCTTTAGGACAGGGGGGTACAATGAGCAGTTCTTC.

The CDR3 coding sequence is TGTGCCAGCAGTTCCAGGCGGGGCATCCAAGAGACCCAGTACTTC. It specifies CASSSRRGIQETQYF. J is TRBJ2-5 and V is TRBV5-4; maybe TRBD2 (6 bases). With 5 bases removed from V and 1 base from J, the gap between germline ends came to 15 bases. This CDR3 comprises 15 residues. Germline V gene lookup returns CDR1 SGHNT and CDR2 YYREEE (reference sequence).

This clone has a single count. CDR3 sequence reads: CAWTSGRVNLFTDTQYF. The CDR3 nucleotides are TGTGCCTGGACTAGCGGGAGGGTTAACCTATTCACAGATACGCAGTATTTT. The chain combines TRBV30 with TRBJ2-3, with 12 bases identical to TRBD2. Germline V gene data show CDR1 as GTSNPN and CDR2 as SVGIG (reference sequence). J lost 2 bases, V lost 4 bases, and 10 bases had no gene match. This CDR3 spans 17 amino acids.

Written as DNA, the CDR3 is TGTGCCAGCAGCTTACGGACGGGGAGCTCTGGAAACACCATATATTTT. Translation gives CASSLRTGSSGNTIYF. The rearrangement links TRBV4-2 to TRBJ1-3; D gene unclear. V was shortened by 5 bases and J by 0 bases, with 14 bases between the two germline ends. The CDR3 consists of 16 residues. Germline V gene lookup returns CDR1 LGHNA and CDR2 YNFKEQ.